In this sample, the clone carrying this TCR beta chain turned up a few times. No antigen is known for it. The whole isolated RNA underwent reverse transcription, so sequencing captured expressed TCRB transcripts. Naive, central memory and regulatory T cell samples produced a mean of approximately 4 million reads. Repertoires were generated with immunoSEQ multiplex PCR, while TCRdb's copy carries only in-frame clones and drops some. The sample gives about 340,000 clones, roughly a tenth of which show up once; around 1% is in the top ten. Germline V gives CDR1 GTSNPN, CDR2 SVGIG (reference sequence). The CDR3 sequence is 14 residues long. The V end was cut by 3 bases, the J end by 9 bases, with 18 bases between. The sample is drawn from a study of beta chain features in type 1 diabetes. Turning to the study itself: Patients did not differ from healthy donors in age, gender or cell yield.

Findings and limits, study-wide: Among patients with Type 1 diabetes, TCRB CDR3s were moderately but significantly shorter in every one of the four CD4+ subsets.

It was via CD45RO/CCR7/CD25/CD127/CD95/CD27 that CD4+ naive, central memory, regulatory and stem cell-like memory cells were sorted. Each population that was sorted was more than 98% pure. This TCR came from a man under 40 with type 1 diabetes. The sample comprised central memory CD4+ T cells from blood. This chain uses TRBV30 with TRBJ2-1; D is perhaps TRBD1 or TRBD2 (6 bases each). The DNA for the CDR3 is TGTGCCTGGAGCCTTGCCGGGGGCATGGGTGAGCAGTTCTTC. Its translation: CAWSLAGGMGEQFF.